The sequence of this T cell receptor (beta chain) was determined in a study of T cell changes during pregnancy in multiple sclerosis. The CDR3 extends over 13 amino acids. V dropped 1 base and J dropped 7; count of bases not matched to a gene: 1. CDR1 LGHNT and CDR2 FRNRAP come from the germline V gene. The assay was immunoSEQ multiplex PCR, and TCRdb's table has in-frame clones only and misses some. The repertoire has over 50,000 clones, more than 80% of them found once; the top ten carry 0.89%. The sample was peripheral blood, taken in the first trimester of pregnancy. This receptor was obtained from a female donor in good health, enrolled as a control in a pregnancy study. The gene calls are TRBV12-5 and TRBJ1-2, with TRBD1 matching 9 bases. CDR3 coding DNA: TGTGCTAGTGGTTTGGGGACAGGGGTTGGCTACACCTTC. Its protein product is CASGLGTGVGYTF.